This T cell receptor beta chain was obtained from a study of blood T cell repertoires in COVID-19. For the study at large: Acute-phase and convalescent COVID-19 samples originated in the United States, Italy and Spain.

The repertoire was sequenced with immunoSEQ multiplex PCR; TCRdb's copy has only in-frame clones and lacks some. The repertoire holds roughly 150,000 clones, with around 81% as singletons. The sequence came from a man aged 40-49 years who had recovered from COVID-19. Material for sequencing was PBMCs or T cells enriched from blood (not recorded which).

The CDR3 bases are TGTGCCAGCAGTTGGGCCCCTAAAGGAGATACGCAGTATTTT. This encodes CASSWAPKGDTQYF. The rearrangement joins TRBV2 to TRBJ2-3; D call uncertain. Germline lookup yields CDR1 SNHLY and CDR2 FYNNEI. This CDR3 has 14 amino acids. Trimming left V 5 bases short and J 5 bases short, with 14 bases between.